The present entry profiles one T cell receptor (beta chain) with its context. Assay: immunoSEQ multiplex PCR; the TCRdb copy retains only in-frame clones and omits some. In the table there are about 12,000 clones, around 79% of which are singletons. The data derive from a study of technical replicates of blood from a handful of donors. The CDR3 has 17 residues. V was pared by 4 bases and J by 3 bases, with 12 bases of the junction left unmatched. Per the germline V gene, CDR1 is SGHVS and CDR2 is FNYEAQ. This clonotype was sampled from a human donor in good health. The sequenced sample consisted of PBMCs. This rearrangement joins TRBV7-6 to TRBJ2-1, with 7 bases matching TRBD1. The CDR3 bases are TGTGCCAGCAGCTCTCGCCCGACAGGGACCTTCTACAATGAGCAGTTCTTC. It is translated as CASSSRPTGTFYNEQFF.